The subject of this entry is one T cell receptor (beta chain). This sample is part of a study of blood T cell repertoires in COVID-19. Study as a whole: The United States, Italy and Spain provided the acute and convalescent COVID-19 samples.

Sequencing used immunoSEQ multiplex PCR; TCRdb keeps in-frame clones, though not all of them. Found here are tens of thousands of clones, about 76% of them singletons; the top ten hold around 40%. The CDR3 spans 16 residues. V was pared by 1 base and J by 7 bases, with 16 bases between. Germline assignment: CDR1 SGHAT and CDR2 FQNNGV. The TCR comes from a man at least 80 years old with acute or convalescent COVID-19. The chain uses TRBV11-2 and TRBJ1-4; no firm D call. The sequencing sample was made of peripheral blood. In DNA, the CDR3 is TGTGCCAGCAGCTTAGGAATAAGTCAGGAGGGTGAAAAACTGTTTTTT. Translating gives CASSLGISQEGEKLFF.